A selection of T cell receptor beta chains follows, all from one sample in a study of T cell changes during pregnancy in multiple sclerosis. Clones were sequenced by immunoSEQ multiplex PCR, and TCRdb holds only the in-frame ones, with some missing. The data hold around 92,000 clones, with 90% to 95% observed a single time. Specimen: peripheral blood, collected in the third trimester of pregnancy. These receptor sequences come from a female donor with multiple sclerosis, enrolled in a pregnancy study. Each CDR3 is given with its conserved first and last residue. A D gene is named only where the DNA matches it firmly. The size field is filled for only some rows; it gives once, few, many or a size class.

size	V	D	J	DNA	CDR3
-	TRBV28	-	TRBJ2-7	TGTGCCAGCAGTTTTTCGAGTTACGAGCAGTACTTC	CASSFSSYEQYF
-	TRBV5-6	TRBD2	TRBJ2-4	TGTGCCAGCAGCTTAGCGGGAGGGAGAAACATTCAGTACTTC	CASSLAGGRNIQYF
-	TRBV29-1	TRBD2	TRBJ2-1	TGCAGCGCTCACCGGGAGCTAGCGGGAAACGAGCAGTTCTTC	CSAHRELAGNEQFF
-	TRBV27	TRBD1	TRBJ1-5	TGTGCCAGCAGTTTAACCTACCCCGGGACAGGGAACAATCAGCCCCAGCATTTT	CASSLTYPGTGNNQPQHF
-	TRBV4-2	TRBD1	TRBJ2-7	TGTGCCAGCAGCATACCGGGACAGTCCTACGAGCAGTACTTC	CASSIPGQSYEQYF
-	TRBV18	-	TRBJ2-7	TGTGCCAGCTCACCACGGGCAGGCGAGCAGTACTTC	CASSPRAGEQYF
-	TRBV2	TRBD2	TRBJ2-2	TGTGCCAGCAGTCCGGGACTAGCGGAGAGGGGGGAGCTGTTTTTT	CASSPGLAERGELFF
-	TRBV7-2	-	TRBJ2-1	TGTGCCAGCAGCTCCTTCGGCGGGCTGGGGTACAATGAGCAGTTCTTC	CASSSFGGLGYNEQFF
-	TRBV19	TRBD2	TRBJ2-3	TGTGCCAGTAGTTCCGGGACTAGCGACACAGATACGCAGTATTTT	CASSSGTSDTDTQYF
-	TRBV7-8	-	TRBJ1-4	TGTGCCAGCAGCCCTTCGGCCCTTCCGGGGGAAAAACTGTTTTTT	CASSPSALPGEKLFF
-	TRBV9	-	TRBJ2-3	TGTGCCAGCAGCGTAGTAAGCACAGATACGCAGTATTTT	CASSVVSTDTQYF
-	TRBV5-1	TRBD1	TRBJ2-2	TGCGCCAGCAGCACACCCCACCTAGGGACAGGGAACACCGGGGAGCTGTTTTTT	CASSTPHLGTGNTGELFF
-	TRBV28	-	TRBJ2-6	TGTGCCAGCAGGGAGGGGGCGAGTGGGGCCAACGTCCTGACTTTC	CASREGASGANVLTF
-	TRBV5-1	-	TRBJ2-5	TGCGCCAGCAGCTGGGGGCTGGGGAAAGAGACCCAGTACTTC	CASSWGLGKETQYF
-	TRBV10-3	TRBD1	TRBJ1-4	TGTGCCATCAGCGTCGGGACAGGGGGCGAAAAACTGTTTTTT	CAISVGTGGEKLFF
-	TRBV6-6	-	TRBJ1-4	TGTGCCAGCAGTACCCCCAGGGGACAAGTGAATGAAAAACTGTTTTTT	CASSTPRGQVNEKLFF
-	TRBV2	TRBD2	TRBJ2-1	TGTGCCAGCAGTGAGGAGACTAGCGGGAGGGTATACAATGAGCAGTTCTTC	CASSEETSGRVYNEQFF
once	TRBV9	-	TRBJ2-3	TGTGCCAGCAGCGTAATGGGGAGCGCAGATACGCAGTATTTT	CASSVMGSADTQYF
-	TRBV2	TRBD2	TRBJ2-3	TGTGCCAGCAAGGGACTAGCGGGAGAGGGGACCAACACAGATACGCAGTATTTT	CASKGLAGEGTNTDTQYF
-	TRBV11-2	-	TRBJ1-4	TGTGCCAGCAGCTTAGGGGGCGTTGGTGAAAAACTGTTTTTT	CASSLGGVGEKLFF
-	TRBV7-9	-	TRBJ1-1	TGTGCCAGCAGCTTAGGGGGGGTCACTGAAGCTTTCTTT	CASSLGGVTEAFF
-	TRBV28	TRBD1	TRBJ2-7	TGTGCCAGCAGGGGGGACAGGGGGCTTCACGAGCAGTACTTC	CASRGDRGLHEQYF
once	TRBV7-6	-	TRBJ2-7	TGTGCCAGCAGCTTAGCGACAGGGGAGGGTTACGAGCAGTACTTC	CASSLATGEGYEQYF
-	TRBV18	-	TRBJ2-7	TGTGCCAGCTCCCCTCGACTGGGCTCCTACGAGCAGTACTTC	CASSPRLGSYEQYF
-	TRBV6-5	TRBD1	TRBJ1-6	TGTGCCAGCAGTATCCGGGACAGCCGTAGTTCACCCCTCCACTTT	CASSIRDSRSSPLHF
-	TRBV5-1	TRBD2	TRBJ2-3	TGCGCCAGCAGCCCGCTCCCGAGCGGGAGTACGACAGATACGCAGTATTTT	CASSPLPSGSTTDTQYF
-	TRBV28	-	TRBJ2-7	TGTGCCAGCGGCCTGACTTGGCGAGGAGGGGCGGGGGAGCAGTACTTC	CASGLTWRGGAGEQYF
-	TRBV27	TRBD1	TRBJ2-6	TGTGCCAGCACCAGGGGGTTTCAACCCTCTGGGGCCAACGTCCTGACTTTC	CASTRGFQPSGANVLTF
-	TRBV2	TRBD2	TRBJ2-3	TGTGCCAGCGGAGGGTCTAGCGGGAGGGCCGTAACAGATACGCAGTATTTT	CASGGSSGRAVTDTQYF
-	TRBV14	-	TRBJ1-1	TGTGCCAGCAGCCAAGAGTCAGGGAGGGTCGCTGAAGCTTTCTTT	CASSQESGRVAEAFF
-	TRBV13	-	TRBJ2-3	TGTGCCAGCAGCCCCCTAGCGTCTAGCACAGATACGCAGTATTTT	CASSPLASSTDTQYF
-	TRBV18	TRBD1	TRBJ1-5	TGTGCCAGCTCAGCCCGGGACAGTTCTCATAGCAATCAGCCCCAGCATTTT	CASSARDSSHSNQPQHF
-	TRBV7-2	-	TRBJ2-7	TGTGCCAGCAGCTTAGCGGGGGATTCGCGGGGCTACGAGCAGTACTTC	CASSLAGDSRGYEQYF
-	TRBV13	TRBD1	TRBJ2-6	TGTGCCAGCAGCTTACAGGGGGCCCTCTGGGGGGCTGGGGCCAACGTCCTGACTTTC	CASSLQGALWGAGANVLTF
-	TRBV7-2	TRBD2	TRBJ2-5	TGTGCCAGCAGCTCCGGGAGGGAGACCCAGTACTTC	CASSSGRETQYF
-	TRBV9	-	TRBJ2-7	TGTGCCAGCAGCGCCCGGGACTGGGACTACGAGCAGTACTTC	CASSARDWDYEQYF
-	TRBV5-1	TRBD2	TRBJ2-2	TGCGCCAGCAGCTCCCCACCTCGCGGGAGGGGGTTTAACACCGGGGAGCTGTTTTTT	CASSSPPRGRGFNTGELFF
once	TRBV7-7	-	TRBJ2-2	TGTGCTAGCAGTCCCGGGACTTTTAACACCGGGGAGCTGTTTTTT	CASSPGTFNTGELFF
-	TRBV5-8	TRBD1	TRBJ1-5	TGTGCCAGCAGCCCTCCCCCGGGACAGGGAGTGCAGCCCCAGCATTTT	CASSPPPGQGVQPQHF